The rows below give T cell receptor beta chains drawn from one sample of a study of blood T cells in healthy people across ages. TCRdb reprocessed the 5' RACE reads with MiXCR, giving one entry per CDR3 protein. The table lists approximately 800,000 distinct CDR3 sequences, around 45% of them singletons, with 18% in the top ten. Sequencing input: blood. The receptors here all came from a man older than 75 in good health. Each CDR3 is given with its conserved first and last residue. Each record gives: J gene, clone size, V gene, D gene, CDR3 DNA, CDR3 protein. D genes are given only for firm matches. Clone size is not always given. Where it is, it says once, few, many or a class for expanded clones.

J gene: TRBJ2-1
clone size: few
V gene: TRBV20-1
D gene: TRBD2
CDR3 DNA: TGCAGTGCGCCTAGCGGGGTGACCTCCTACAATGAGCAGTTCTTC
CDR3 protein: CSAPSGVTSYNEQFF

J gene: TRBJ2-7
clone size: few
V gene: TRBV5-6
D gene: .
CDR3 DNA: TGTGCCAGCAGACGACGCGGGATTATCTCCTACGAGCAGTACTTC
CDR3 protein: CASRRRGIISYEQYF

J gene: TRBJ1-1
clone size: .
V gene: TRBV9
D gene: TRBD1
CDR3 DNA: TGTGCCAGCAGCGTAGGCACGGACAGGCTAGCTGAAGCTTTCTTT
CDR3 protein: CASSVGTDRLAEAFF

J gene: TRBJ2-5
clone size: .
V gene: TRBV14
D gene: .
CDR3 DNA: TGTGCCAGCAGCCACGGGACTCCTTGGAGCAATGAGCAGTACTTC
CDR3 protein: CASSHGTPWSNEQYF

J gene: TRBJ2-3
clone size: .
V gene: TRBV20-1
D gene: .
CDR3 DNA: TGCAGTGCTAGAGATTTTTTGGGGCCAGATACGCAGTATTTT
CDR3 protein: CSARDFLGPDTQYF

J gene: TRBJ1-1
clone size: .
V gene: TRBV6-5
D gene: .
CDR3 DNA: TGTGCCAGCAGTTACGGAGCCACTGAAGCTTTCTTT
CDR3 protein: CASSYGATEAFF

J gene: TRBJ2-3
clone size: once
V gene: TRBV9
D gene: TRBD1
CDR3 DNA: TGTGCCAGCAGCGTAGCTTCTGGACTTAGCCTGAGGGGGCCCACAGATACGCAGTATTTT
CDR3 protein: CASSVASGLSLRGPTDTQYF

J gene: TRBJ1-1
clone size: few
V gene: TRBV6-2/TRBV6-3
D gene: .
CDR3 DNA: TGTGCCAGCAGTACGCTCGGACGGACTGAGGCTTTCTTT
CDR3 protein: CASSTLGRTEAFF

J gene: TRBJ1-6
clone size: .
V gene: TRBV5-6
D gene: .
CDR3 DNA: TGTGCCAGCAGCCCGCACGGCTCCAATTCACCCCTCCACTTT
CDR3 protein: CASSPHGSNSPLHF

J gene: TRBJ2-5
clone size: .
V gene: TRBV24-1
D gene: TRBD2
CDR3 DNA: TGTGCCACCAGTGATTTGTGGCGGGAGGACCAAGAGACCCAGTACTTC
CDR3 protein: CATSDLWREDQETQYF

J gene: TRBJ1-1
clone size: .
V gene: TRBV12-3/TRBV12-4
D gene: TRBD1
CDR3 DNA: TGTGCCAGCAGTAGAGCAGGGGGGGTTGACACTGAAGCTTTCTTT
CDR3 protein: CASSRAGGVDTEAFF

J gene: TRBJ1-1
clone size: .
V gene: TRBV11-1
D gene: .
CDR3 DNA: TGTGCCAGCAGCTTGATTGAGCTGAACACTGAAGCTTTCTTT
CDR3 protein: CASSLIELNTEAFF

J gene: TRBJ1-1
clone size: .
V gene: TRBV27
D gene: .
CDR3 DNA: TGTGCCAGCTGGGCAGCGTTGAACACTGAAGCTTTCTTT
CDR3 protein: CASWAALNTEAFF

J gene: TRBJ2-1
clone size: .
V gene: TRBV14
D gene: .
CDR3 DNA: TGTGCCAGCAGCCAAGATCCTGGGGGACTGGTGAATGAGCAGTTCTTC
CDR3 protein: CASSQDPGGLVNEQFF

J gene: TRBJ1-5
clone size: .
V gene: TRBV5-1
D gene: .
CDR3 DNA: TGCGCCAGCAGCTTGACTGGCCAGGCTGGCAGCAATCAGCCCCAGCATTTT
CDR3 protein: CASSLTGQAGSNQPQHF

J gene: TRBJ2-7
clone size: .
V gene: TRBV30
D gene: TRBD2
CDR3 DNA: TGTACCTGGAACGGCGGGAGCTCCTACGAGCAGTACTTC
CDR3 protein: CTWNGGSSYEQYF

J gene: TRBJ2-7
clone size: .
V gene: TRBV7-3
D gene: .
CDR3 DNA: TGTGCCAGCAGCTCGAGGTTTGGGGATGGCCATGAGCAGTACTTC
CDR3 protein: CASSSRFGDGHEQYF

J gene: TRBJ2-5
clone size: .
V gene: TRBV2
D gene: TRBD1
CDR3 DNA: TGTGCCAGCAGTCTCGGGACAGCTGGAGAGACCCAGTACTTC
CDR3 protein: CASSLGTAGETQYF

J gene: TRBJ2-1
clone size: few
V gene: TRBV7-9
D gene: .
CDR3 DNA: TGTGCCAGCAGCTCCGAGACAGCGGTCTTGATGAATGAGCAGTTCTTC
CDR3 protein: CASSSETAVLMNEQFF

J gene: TRBJ2-1
clone size: .
V gene: TRBV12-3/TRBV12-4
D gene: TRBD2
CDR3 DNA: TGTGCCAGCAGTTTAGCCGGGACTAGCAATGAGCAGTTCTTC
CDR3 protein: CASSLAGTSNEQFF

J gene: TRBJ2-3
clone size: .
V gene: TRBV11-3
D gene: .
CDR3 DNA: TGTGCCAGCAGCTTAGATTACGGAACAGATACGCAGTATTTT
CDR3 protein: CASSLDYGTDTQYF

J gene: TRBJ2-7
clone size: .
V gene: TRBV20-1
D gene: TRBD2
CDR3 DNA: TGCAGTGCTAGAGGCCCCCCGAGGGAGGGCAATTACTACGAGCAGTACTTC
CDR3 protein: CSARGPPREGNYYEQYF

J gene: TRBJ2-5
clone size: once
V gene: TRBV5-1
D gene: .
CDR3 DNA: TGCGCCAGCAGCTTGCAGGCGATGGGAGAGACCCAGTACTTC
CDR3 protein: CASSLQAMGETQYF

J gene: TRBJ2-2
clone size: .
V gene: TRBV5-1
D gene: .
CDR3 DNA: TGCGCCAGCAGCTTGGGTTCAGGGCCCACCGGGGAGCTGTTTTTT
CDR3 protein: CASSLGSGPTGELFF

J gene: TRBJ2-2
clone size: .
V gene: TRBV11-2
D gene: TRBD2
CDR3 DNA: TGTGCCAGCAGGCCCCAACTAGCGGGAGGAGGGCTCACCGGGGAGCTGTTTTTT
CDR3 protein: CASRPQLAGGGLTGELFF

J gene: TRBJ2-7
clone size: .
V gene: TRBV5-1
D gene: TRBD2
CDR3 DNA: TGCGCCAGCACCTATCGGACTAGCGGCTACAATGAGCAGTACTTC
CDR3 protein: CASTYRTSGYNEQYF

J gene: TRBJ2-1
clone size: .
V gene: TRBV20-1
D gene: TRBD2
CDR3 DNA: TGCAGTGCAACAAGGACTAGCGGAGACTACAATGAGCAGTTCTTC
CDR3 protein: CSATRTSGDYNEQFF

J gene: TRBJ2-3
clone size: .
V gene: TRBV28
D gene: .
CDR3 DNA: TGTGCCAGCAGCTTAGGGGGGGAAGGCACAGATACGCAGTATTTT
CDR3 protein: CASSLGGEGTDTQYF

J gene: TRBJ2-1
clone size: .
V gene: TRBV5-1
D gene: .
CDR3 DNA: TGCGCCAGCAGCTTGTATGGGGTTCGGAGGGATGAGCAGTTCTTC
CDR3 protein: CASSLYGVRRDEQFF

J gene: TRBJ2-7
clone size: .
V gene: TRBV10-3
D gene: TRBD2
CDR3 DNA: TGTGCCATCAGTGATCGGGTGGGAGGGTCCTACAATGAGCAGTACTTC
CDR3 protein: CAISDRVGGSYNEQYF

J gene: TRBJ2-5
clone size: few
V gene: TRBV6-6
D gene: TRBD2
CDR3 DNA: TGTGCCACCCGGACTAGCGGGCTCCAAGAGACCCAGTACTTC
CDR3 protein: CATRTSGLQETQYF

J gene: TRBJ2-7
clone size: few
V gene: TRBV7-2
D gene: .
CDR3 DNA: TGTGCCAGCAGCTTCCAGTCCGAGCAGTACTTC
CDR3 protein: CASSFQSEQYF

J gene: TRBJ2-1
clone size: .
V gene: TRBV12-3/TRBV12-4
D gene: TRBD2
CDR3 DNA: TGTGCCAGCAGCATACCGGGGGGATCCAGCAATGAGCAGTTCTTC
CDR3 protein: CASSIPGGSSNEQFF

J gene: TRBJ1-1
clone size: few
V gene: TRBV7-9
D gene: .
CDR3 DNA: TGTGCCAGCAGCTTAACGGGGGCCGTCACTGAAGCTTTCTTT
CDR3 protein: CASSLTGAVTEAFF

J gene: TRBJ1-5
clone size: once
V gene: TRBV10-3
D gene: .
CDR3 DNA: TGTGCCATCAGTGAGTCAGGGCCCCAGCATTTT
CDR3 protein: CAISESGPQHF

J gene: TRBJ2-7
clone size: .
V gene: TRBV10-3
D gene: TRBD2
CDR3 DNA: TGTGCCATCAGTGAGCAAGGGACTAGCGGTTCCTACGAGCAGTACTTC
CDR3 protein: CAISEQGTSGSYEQYF

J gene: TRBJ2-2
clone size: .
V gene: TRBV5-1
D gene: TRBD2
CDR3 DNA: TGCGCCAGCAGCTTGGCCGTGGCGGGGGGATTGAACACCGGGGAGCTGTTTTTT
CDR3 protein: CASSLAVAGGLNTGELFF

J gene: TRBJ2-7
clone size: .
V gene: TRBV5-1
D gene: .
CDR3 DNA: TGCGCCAGCAGCGCCGGAGTGGAGGTCGAGCAGTACTTC
CDR3 protein: CASSAGVEVEQYF

J gene: TRBJ2-1
clone size: few
V gene: TRBV30
D gene: TRBD2
CDR3 DNA: TGTGCCTGGATCTTCACTAGCGGGAGGGTCAATGAGCAGTTCTTC
CDR3 protein: CAWIFTSGRVNEQFF

J gene: TRBJ2-7
clone size: .
V gene: TRBV2
D gene: .
CDR3 DNA: TGTGCCAGCAGTGAAGCCGAGCAGTACTTC
CDR3 protein: CASSEAEQYF

J gene: TRBJ2-1
clone size: few
V gene: TRBV6-5
D gene: .
CDR3 DNA: TGTGCCAGCAGTAAAAGGGCCCGTTCGAATGAGCAGTTCTTC
CDR3 protein: CASSKRARSNEQFF

J gene: TRBJ2-1
clone size: many
V gene: TRBV24-1
D gene: TRBD2
CDR3 DNA: TGTGCCACCAGTGATATTGGACTAGCGGACAATGAGCAGTTCTTC
CDR3 protein: CATSDIGLADNEQFF

J gene: TRBJ2-1
clone size: .
V gene: TRBV4-3
D gene: TRBD2
CDR3 DNA: TGCGCCAGCAGCCAATCGTTTTACGGGACTAGTAAGTTCTTC
CDR3 protein: CASSQSFYGTSKFF

J gene: TRBJ2-3
clone size: few
V gene: TRBV27
D gene: TRBD1
CDR3 DNA: TGTGCCAGCAGTCCGACCCTGACAGGGGGCACGCAGTATTTT
CDR3 protein: CASSPTLTGGTQYF

J gene: TRBJ1-3
clone size: .
V gene: TRBV4-2
D gene: .
CDR3 DNA: TGTGCCAGCAGCCAAGATCAGGGATCAAGCTCTGGAAACACCATATATTTT
CDR3 protein: CASSQDQGSSSGNTIYF

J gene: TRBJ1-2
clone size: .
V gene: TRBV4-2
D gene: TRBD1
CDR3 DNA: TGTGCCAGCAGCCAAGATCCGGGGGACAGAAACTATGGCTACACCTTC
CDR3 protein: CASSQDPGDRNYGYTF

J gene: TRBJ2-4
clone size: few
V gene: TRBV28
D gene: .
CDR3 DNA: TGTGCCAGCAGTGTTGGAGGACTAGCCAAAAACATTCAGTACTTC
CDR3 protein: CASSVGGLAKNIQYF

J gene: TRBJ2-5
clone size: .
V gene: TRBV12-3/TRBV12-4
D gene: .
CDR3 DNA: TGTGCCAGCAGTTTATCCAGTGGCGAGACCCAGTACTTC
CDR3 protein: CASSLSSGETQYF

J gene: TRBJ2-5
clone size: .
V gene: TRBV20-1
D gene: TRBD2
CDR3 DNA: TGCAGTGCTGGAGATATGGTAGCGGGAGTGGGTCAAGAGACCCAGTACTTC
CDR3 protein: CSAGDMVAGVGQETQYF

J gene: TRBJ2-3
clone size: .
V gene: TRBV20-1
D gene: TRBD2
CDR3 DNA: TGCAGTGCTGGTAGCGGGAGTACAGATACGCAGTATTTT
CDR3 protein: CSAGSGSTDTQYF

J gene: TRBJ1-5
clone size: .
V gene: TRBV2
D gene: .
CDR3 DNA: TGTGCCAGCAGCAGGGAGGGCCCCAATCAGCCCCAGCATTTT
CDR3 protein: CASSREGPNQPQHF